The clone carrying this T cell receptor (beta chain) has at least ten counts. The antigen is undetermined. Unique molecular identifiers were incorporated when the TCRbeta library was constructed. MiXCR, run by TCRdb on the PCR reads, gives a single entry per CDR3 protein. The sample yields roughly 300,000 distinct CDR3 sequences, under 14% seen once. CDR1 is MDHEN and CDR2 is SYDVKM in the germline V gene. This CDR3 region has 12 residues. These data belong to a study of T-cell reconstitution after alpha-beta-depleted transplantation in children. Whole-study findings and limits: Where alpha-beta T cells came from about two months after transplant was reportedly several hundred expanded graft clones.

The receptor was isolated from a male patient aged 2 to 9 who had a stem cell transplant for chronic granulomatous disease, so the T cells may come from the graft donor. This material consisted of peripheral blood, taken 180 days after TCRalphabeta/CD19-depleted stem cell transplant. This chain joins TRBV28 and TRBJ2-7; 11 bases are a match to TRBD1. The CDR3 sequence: CATTDRGPEQYF. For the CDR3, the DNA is TGTGCGACAACGGACAGGGGGCCCGAGCAGTACTTC. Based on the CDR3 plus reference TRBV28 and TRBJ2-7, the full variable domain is DVKVTQSSRYLVKRTGEKVFLECVQDMDHENMFWYRQDPGLGLRLIYFSYDVKMKEKGDIPEGYSVSREKKERFSLILESASTNQTSMYLCATTDRGPEQYFGPGTRLTVT.